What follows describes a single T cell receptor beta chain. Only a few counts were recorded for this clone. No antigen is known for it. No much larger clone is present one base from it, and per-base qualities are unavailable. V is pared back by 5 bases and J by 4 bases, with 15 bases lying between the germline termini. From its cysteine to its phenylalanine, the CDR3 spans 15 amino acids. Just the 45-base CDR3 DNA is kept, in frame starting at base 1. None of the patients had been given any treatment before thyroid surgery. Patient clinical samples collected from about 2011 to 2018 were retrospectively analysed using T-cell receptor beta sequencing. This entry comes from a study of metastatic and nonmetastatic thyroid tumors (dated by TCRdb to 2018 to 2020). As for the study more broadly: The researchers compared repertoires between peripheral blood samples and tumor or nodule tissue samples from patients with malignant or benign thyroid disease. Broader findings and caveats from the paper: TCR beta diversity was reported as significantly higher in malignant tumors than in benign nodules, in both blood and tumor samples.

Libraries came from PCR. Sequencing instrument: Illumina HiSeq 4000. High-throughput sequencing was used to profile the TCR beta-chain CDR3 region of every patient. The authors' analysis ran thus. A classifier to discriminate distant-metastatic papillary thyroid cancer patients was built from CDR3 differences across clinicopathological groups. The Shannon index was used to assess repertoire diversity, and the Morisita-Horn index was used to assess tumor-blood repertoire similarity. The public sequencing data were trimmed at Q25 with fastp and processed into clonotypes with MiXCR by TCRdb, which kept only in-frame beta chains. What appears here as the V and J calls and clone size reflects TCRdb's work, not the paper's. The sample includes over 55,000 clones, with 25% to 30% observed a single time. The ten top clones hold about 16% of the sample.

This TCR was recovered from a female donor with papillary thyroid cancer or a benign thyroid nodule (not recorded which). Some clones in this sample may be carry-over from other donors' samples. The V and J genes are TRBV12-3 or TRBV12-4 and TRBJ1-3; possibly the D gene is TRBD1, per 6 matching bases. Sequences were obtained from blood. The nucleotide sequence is TGTGCCAGCAGTATCGGACAGTCTTACGGAAACACCATATATTTT. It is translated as CASSIGQSYGNTIYF.